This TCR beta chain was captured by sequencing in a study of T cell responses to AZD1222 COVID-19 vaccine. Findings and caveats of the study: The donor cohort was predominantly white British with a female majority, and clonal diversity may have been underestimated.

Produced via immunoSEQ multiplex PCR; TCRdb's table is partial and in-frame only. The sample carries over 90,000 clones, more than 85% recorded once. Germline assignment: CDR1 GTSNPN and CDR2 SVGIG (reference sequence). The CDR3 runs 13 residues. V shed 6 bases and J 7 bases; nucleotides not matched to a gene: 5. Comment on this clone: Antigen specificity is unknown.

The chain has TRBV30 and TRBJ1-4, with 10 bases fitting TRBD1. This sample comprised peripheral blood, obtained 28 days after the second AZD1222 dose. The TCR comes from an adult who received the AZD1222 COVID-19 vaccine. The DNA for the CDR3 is TGTGCCTGCTCCGGGACAGGGGTTGAAAAACTGTTTTTT. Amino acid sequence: CACSGTGVEKLFF.